These T cell receptor beta chains were read from a single sample in a study of PD-L1 blockade in urothelial cancer. Generated by immunoSEQ multiplex PCR, the TCRdb table keeps only in-frame clones and is missing some. The sample lists about 120,000 clones; around 86% were seen once. The material was PBMCs, obtained around atezolizumab (anti-PD-L1) treatment. These receptors originate from a man aged 50-60 years with urothelial cancer. Each CDR3 is given with its conserved first and last residue.

V gene: TRBV7-9; J gene: TRBJ2-1; CDR3 protein: CASSFGGGSGANEQFF
V gene: TRBV23-1; J gene: TRBJ2-7; CDR3 protein: CASITGFKYEQYF
V gene: TRBV9; J gene: TRBJ2-1; CDR3 protein: CASSVGLAGGEQFF
V gene: TRBV18; J gene: TRBJ2-3; CDR3 protein: CASSTSPDTQYF
V gene: TRBV7-2; J gene: TRBJ2-7; CDR3 protein: CASSSRGSSYEQYF
V gene: TRBV6-5; J gene: TRBJ2-1; CDR3 protein: CASSKGTSDYNEQFF
V gene: TRBV27; J gene: TRBJ1-6; CDR3 protein: CASSLFQGGNSPLHF
V gene: TRBV5-1; J gene: TRBJ2-7; CDR3 protein: CASSTGTSGRFTYEQYF
V gene: TRBV6-5; J gene: TRBJ2-7; CDR3 protein: CASSPGSTYEQYF
V gene: TRBV5-1; J gene: TRBJ1-1; CDR3 protein: CASSRVVQNTEAFF
V gene: TRBV27; J gene: TRBJ2-3; CDR3 protein: CASSPVGREDTQYF
V gene: TRBV5-4; J gene: TRBJ2-2; CDR3 protein: CASSLVPSGRASGELFF
V gene: TRBV28; J gene: TRBJ2-1; CDR3 protein: CASRGSGHYNEQFF
V gene: TRBV2; J gene: TRBJ2-7; CDR3 protein: CASTTGLAGSYEQYF
V gene: TRBV19; J gene: TRBJ2-5; CDR3 protein: CASSIDGYQETQYF
V gene: TRBV5-6; J gene: TRBJ1-2; CDR3 protein: CASSASSPPGYTF
V gene: TRBV6-1; J gene: TRBJ2-1; CDR3 protein: CASRGLGLAANEQFF
V gene: TRBV28; J gene: TRBJ2-7; CDR3 protein: CASSAGVPGLAKSSEQYF
V gene: TRBV5-1; J gene: TRBJ2-4; CDR3 protein: CASSLAQGAGSTKNIQYF
V gene: TRBV10-3; J gene: TRBJ1-3; CDR3 protein: CAISESLQAKNSGNTIYF
V gene: TRBV5-6; J gene: TRBJ2-5; CDR3 protein: CASSGGDRGFDETQYF
V gene: TRBV19; J gene: TRBJ2-1; CDR3 protein: CASSAGYSYNEQFF
V gene: TRBV14; J gene: TRBJ2-3; CDR3 protein: CASSQVGYRTDTQYF
V gene: TRBV7-9; J gene: TRBJ1-4; CDR3 protein: CASSPIQGAQEKLFF
V gene: TRBV7-9; J gene: TRBJ1-2; CDR3 protein: CASSRGTPIISYTF
V gene: TRBV19; J gene: TRBJ2-3; CDR3 protein: CASSIIAGGTDTQYF